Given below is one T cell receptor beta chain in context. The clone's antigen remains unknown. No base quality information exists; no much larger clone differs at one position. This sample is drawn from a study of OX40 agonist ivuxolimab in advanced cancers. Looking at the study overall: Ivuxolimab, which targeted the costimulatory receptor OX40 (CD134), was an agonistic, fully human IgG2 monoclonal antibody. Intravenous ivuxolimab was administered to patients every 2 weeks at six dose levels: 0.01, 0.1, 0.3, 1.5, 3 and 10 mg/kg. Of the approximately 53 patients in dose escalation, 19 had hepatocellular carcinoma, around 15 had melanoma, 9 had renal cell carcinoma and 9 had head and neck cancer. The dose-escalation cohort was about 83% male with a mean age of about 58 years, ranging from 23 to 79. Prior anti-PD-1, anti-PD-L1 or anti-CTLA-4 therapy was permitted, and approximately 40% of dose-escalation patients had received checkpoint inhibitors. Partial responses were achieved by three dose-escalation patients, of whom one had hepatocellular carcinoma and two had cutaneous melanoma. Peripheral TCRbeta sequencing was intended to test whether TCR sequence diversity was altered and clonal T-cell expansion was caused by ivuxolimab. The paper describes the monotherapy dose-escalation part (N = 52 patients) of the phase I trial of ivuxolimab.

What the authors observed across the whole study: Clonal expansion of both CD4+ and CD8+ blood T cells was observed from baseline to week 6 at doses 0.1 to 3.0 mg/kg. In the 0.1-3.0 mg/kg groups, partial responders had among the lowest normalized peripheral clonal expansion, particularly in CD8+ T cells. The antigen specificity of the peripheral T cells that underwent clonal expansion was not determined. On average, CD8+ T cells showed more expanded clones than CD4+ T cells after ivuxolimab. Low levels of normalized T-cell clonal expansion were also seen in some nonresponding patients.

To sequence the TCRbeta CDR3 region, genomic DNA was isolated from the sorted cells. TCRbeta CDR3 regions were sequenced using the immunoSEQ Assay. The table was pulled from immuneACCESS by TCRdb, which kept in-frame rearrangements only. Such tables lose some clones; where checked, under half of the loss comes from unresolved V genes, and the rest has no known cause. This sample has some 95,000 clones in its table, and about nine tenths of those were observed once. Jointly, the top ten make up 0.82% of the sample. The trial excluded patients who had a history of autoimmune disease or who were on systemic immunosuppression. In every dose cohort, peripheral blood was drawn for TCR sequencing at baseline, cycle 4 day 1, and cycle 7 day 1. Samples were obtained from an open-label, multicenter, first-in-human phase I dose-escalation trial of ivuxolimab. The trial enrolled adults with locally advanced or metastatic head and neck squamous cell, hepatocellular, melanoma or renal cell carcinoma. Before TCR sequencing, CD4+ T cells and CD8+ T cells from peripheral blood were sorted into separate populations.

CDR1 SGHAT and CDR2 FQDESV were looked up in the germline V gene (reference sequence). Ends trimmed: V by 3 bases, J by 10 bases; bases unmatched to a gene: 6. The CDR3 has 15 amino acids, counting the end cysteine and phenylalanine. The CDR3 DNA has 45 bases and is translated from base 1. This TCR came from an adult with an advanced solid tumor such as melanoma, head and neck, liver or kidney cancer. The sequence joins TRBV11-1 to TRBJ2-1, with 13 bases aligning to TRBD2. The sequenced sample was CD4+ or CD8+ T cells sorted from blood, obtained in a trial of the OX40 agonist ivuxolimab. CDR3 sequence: CASSFQLAGGEEQFF. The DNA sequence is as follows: TGTGCCAGCAGCTTCCAACTAGCGGGGGGGGAGGAGCAGTTCTTC.